This is a list of T cell receptor beta chains from one sample in a study of T cell responses to AZD1222 COVID-19 vaccine. TCRdb's copy holds only in-frame clones and misses some; the assay was immunoSEQ multiplex PCR. The sample lists 120,000 or so clones, 90% seen once, with 4.4% in the top ten. Sequencing was performed on peripheral blood, taken on day 0 of MenACWY control vaccination. The receptors stem from an adult in good health. The CDR3 runs from the conserved cysteine through the conserved F or W. D genes are given only for firm matches. Rows may omit the clone size; those that give it use once, few, many or a size class.

CDR3: CASSLTGGEQYF
DNA: TGTGCCAGCAGTCTGACAGGGGGCGAGCAGTACTTC
V: TRBV27
D: TRBD1
J: TRBJ2-7
size: .

CDR3: CASSLVGQVPETQYF
DNA: TGTGCCAGCAGCTTAGTGGGACAGGTTCCGGAGACCCAGTACTTC
V: TRBV7-7
D: TRBD1
J: TRBJ2-5
size: .

CDR3: CASITPGGVRGTDTQYF
DNA: TGTGCCAGCATCACCCCGGGGGGGGTTCGAGGCACAGATACGCAGTATTTT
V: TRBV7-2
D: TRBD2
J: TRBJ2-3
size: .

CDR3: CASSLGPATYNEQFF
DNA: TGTGCCAGCAGTTTAGGTCCGGCAACCTACAATGAGCAGTTCTTC
V: TRBV27
D: .
J: TRBJ2-1
size: .

CDR3: CASRADAYEQYF
DNA: TGTGCCAGCAGGGCAGATGCCTACGAGCAGTACTTC
V: TRBV6-5
D: .
J: TRBJ2-7
size: .

CDR3: CASSLTVYGYTF
DNA: TGTGCCAGCAGTTTAACGGTCTATGGCTACACCTTC
V: TRBV12-3/TRBV12-4
D: .
J: TRBJ1-2
size: .

CDR3: CATSRDRASSYYNEQFF
DNA: TGTGCCACCAGCAGAGATCGCGCTAGCTCGTACTACAATGAGCAGTTCTTC
V: TRBV15
D: .
J: TRBJ2-1
size: .

CDR3: CASSSGPSGETQYF
DNA: TGTGCCAGCAGTTCTGGGCCTAGCGGAGAGACCCAGTACTTC
V: TRBV6-2/TRBV6-3
D: TRBD2
J: TRBJ2-5
size: .

CDR3: CASSPPGLAANTGELFF
DNA: TGTGCCAGCTCACCACCAGGATTAGCGGCGAACACCGGGGAGCTGTTTTTT
V: TRBV18
D: .
J: TRBJ2-2
size: .

CDR3: CASSTLAGVTDTQYF
DNA: TGTGCCAGCAGTACTTTAGCGGGAGTGACAGATACGCAGTATTTT
V: TRBV28
D: TRBD2
J: TRBJ2-3
size: .

CDR3: CASRDRDQPQHF
DNA: TGTGCCAGTAGAGACAGGGATCAGCCCCAGCATTTT
V: TRBV19
D: TRBD1
J: TRBJ1-5
size: .

CDR3: CASSETGQPQHF
DNA: TGCGCCAGCAGTGAGACGGGCCAGCCCCAGCATTTT
V: TRBV10-2
D: .
J: TRBJ1-5
size: once

CDR3: CSIRVSGELFF
DNA: TGCAGCATCAGGGTTTCCGGGGAGCTGTTTTTT
V: TRBV29-1
D: .
J: TRBJ2-2
size: .

CDR3: CASKAGPITGELFF
DNA: TGTGCCAGCAAGGCGGGACCGATCACCGGGGAGCTGTTTTTT
V: TRBV3-1/TRBV3-2
D: .
J: TRBJ2-2
size: .

CDR3: CASRTYAGNYGYTF
DNA: TGTGCCAGCAGGACGTATGCGGGGAACTATGGCTACACCTTC
V: TRBV6-5
D: .
J: TRBJ1-2
size: .

CDR3: CASSIGRQASETF
DNA: TGTGCCAGCAGCATAGGAAGACAGGCCTCGGAGACCTTC
V: TRBV7-2
D: .
J: TRBJ1-2
size: .

CDR3: CASSEQTNSPLHF
DNA: TGTGCCAGCAGTGAACAGACTAATTCACCCCTCCACTTT
V: TRBV2
D: .
J: TRBJ1-6
size: .

CDR3: CASSLAGTSEQETQYF
DNA: TGTGCCAGCAGCTTGGCGGGGACTAGCGAACAAGAGACCCAGTACTTC
V: TRBV5-4
D: TRBD2
J: TRBJ2-5
size: .

CDR3: CASSQEGRVANEKLFF
DNA: TGCGCCAGCAGCCAAGAAGGCAGGGTAGCGAATGAAAAACTGTTTTTT
V: TRBV4-3
D: .
J: TRBJ1-4
size: .

CDR3: CASSQAKAWGELGRQETQYF
DNA: TGTGCCAGCAGCCAAGCTAAGGCCTGGGGGGAACTTGGGCGCCAAGAGACCCAGTACTTC
V: TRBV14
D: .
J: TRBJ2-5
size: .

CDR3: CASSAGGGSGNTIYF
DNA: TGTGCCAGCAGCGCGGGGGGAGGGTCTGGAAACACCATATATTTT
V: TRBV9
D: .
J: TRBJ1-3
size: .

CDR3: CASSLGTEAFF
DNA: TGTGCCAGCAGTTTGGGCACTGAAGCTTTCTTT
V: TRBV28
D: .
J: TRBJ1-1
size: .

CDR3: CSVVARTSDEQYF
DNA: TGCAGCGTTGTAGCTCGGACCTCAGACGAGCAGTACTTC
V: TRBV29-1
D: .
J: TRBJ2-7
size: .

CDR3: CASSYSASANTGELFF
DNA: TGTGCCAGCAGTTACTCCGCGTCCGCGAACACCGGGGAGCTGTTTTTT
V: TRBV6-5
D: .
J: TRBJ2-2
size: .

CDR3: CASSNLLEQFF
DNA: TGTGCCAGCAGTAACCTACTCGAGCAGTTCTTC
V: TRBV6-5
D: .
J: TRBJ2-1
size: .

CDR3: CAISESDTTSYEQYF
DNA: TGTGCCATCAGTGAGTCAGACACCACGTCCTACGAGCAGTACTTC
V: TRBV10-3
D: .
J: TRBJ2-7
size: once

CDR3: CASTQPGQGASQPQHF
DNA: TGTGCCAGCACCCAACCGGGACAGGGGGCGAGTCAGCCCCAGCATTTT
V: TRBV28
D: TRBD1
J: TRBJ1-5
size: .

CDR3: CASSLAPGRANYGYTF
DNA: TGTGCCAGCAGCTTGGCCCCCGGGCGGGCGAACTATGGCTACACCTTC
V: TRBV5-5
D: .
J: TRBJ1-2
size: .

CDR3: CASSDSSYEQYF
DNA: TGTGCCAGCAGCGACAGCTCCTACGAGCAGTACTTC
V: TRBV13
D: .
J: TRBJ2-7
size: .

CDR3: CASSSGTTMGTGELFF
DNA: TGTGCCAGCAGCTCCGGGACTACGATGGGCACCGGGGAGCTGTTTTTT
V: TRBV7-9
D: TRBD2
J: TRBJ2-2
size: once

CDR3: CASSLSGQETQYF
DNA: TGTGCCAGCAGCTTATCCGGACAAGAGACCCAGTACTTC
V: TRBV7-9
D: .
J: TRBJ2-5
size: .

CDR3: CSARGNPQYF
DNA: TGCAGTGCTAGGGGGAATCCGCAGTACTTC
V: TRBV20-1
D: .
J: TRBJ2-7
size: .

CDR3: CAWGRQGAGNTIYF
DNA: TGTGCCTGGGGGAGACAGGGTGCAGGAAACACCATATATTTT
V: TRBV30
D: TRBD1
J: TRBJ1-3
size: .

CDR3: CAWDPTDNTEAFF
DNA: TGTGCCTGGGACCCGACAGACAACACTGAAGCTTTCTTT
V: TRBV30
D: .
J: TRBJ1-1
size: .

CDR3: CASSQLGTSGRGTGELFF
DNA: TGTGCCAGCAGCCAACTTGGGACTAGCGGGAGAGGGACCGGGGAGCTGTTTTTT
V: TRBV14
D: TRBD2
J: TRBJ2-2
size: .